The rows below give T cell receptor beta chains drawn from one sample of a study of blood T cell repertoires in COVID-19. TCRdb's table, derived via immunoSEQ multiplex PCR, lists solely in-frame clones and lacks some. The repertoire has about 62,000 clones, roughly 71% of them found once; the top ten carry about 6.4%. What was sequenced was peripheral blood. The receptors originated from a woman aged 50 to 60 with active or convalescent COVID-19. CDR3s include the opening cysteine and the closing phenylalanine or tryptophan. Each record gives: clone size, J gene, D gene, V gene, CDR3 protein, CDR3 DNA. The D gene is left open where the match is weak. Expanded clones get a size class; other rows say once, few or many, or leave the size out.

NA TRBJ1-1 NA TRBV5-1 CASSSLGGAAEAFF TGCGCCAGCAGCTCCTTAGGGGGGGCGGCTGAAGCTTTCTTT
NA TRBJ1-6 NA TRBV21-1 CASIIRGGTVYSYNSPLHF TGTGCCAGCATCATAAGAGGGGGGACAGTATACTCCTATAATTCACCCCTCCACTTT
NA TRBJ2-1 TRBD2 TRBV7-2 CASSLNRGGLAGGEQFF TGTGCCAGCAGCTTAAATAGGGGGGGACTAGCGGGAGGTGAGCAGTTCTTC
NA TRBJ1-3 NA TRBV18 CASSPPVETGNTIYF TGTGCCAGCTCACCACCAGTAGAGACAGGAAACACCATATATTTT
once TRBJ1-6 NA TRBV4-1 CASSQGESPLHF TGCGCCAGCAGCCAAGGAGAATCACCCCTCCACTTT
once TRBJ1-6 NA TRBV14 CASSLGANSPLHF TGTGCCAGCAGCCTGGGGGCGAATTCACCCCTCCACTTT
NA TRBJ2-3 TRBD1 TRBV7-3 CASSFGTGNTDTQYF TGTGCCAGCAGCTTTGGGACAGGGAACACAGATACGCAGTATTTT
NA TRBJ1-1 TRBD1 TRBV7-9 CASTLPRGQGAPTEAFF TGTGCCAGCACCCTGCCTCGTGGACAGGGGGCGCCCACTGAAGCTTTCTTT
NA TRBJ2-7 TRBD2 TRBV6-5 CASSQLAGSYEQYF TGTGCCAGCAGTCAACTAGCGGGGTCCTACGAGCAGTACTTC
NA TRBJ2-1 NA TRBV29-1 CSGQPGAYNEQFF TGCAGCGGGCAACCGGGAGCATACAATGAGCAGTTCTTC
many TRBJ2-1 TRBD2 TRBV27 CASRRPGLAGGPSFF TGTGCCAGCAGGAGACCTGGACTAGCGGGAGGGCCTTCGTTCTTC
NA TRBJ1-1 NA TRBV7-9 CASSSRLGAFF TGTGCCAGCAGTTCCCGACTCGGAGCTTTCTTT
NA TRBJ1-2 NA TRBV5-6 CASSYSDTNYGYTF TGTGCCAGCAGCTACTCGGACACTAACTATGGCTACACCTTC
NA TRBJ2-6 NA TRBV27 CASRQTGLSGANVLTF TGTGCCAGCAGACAGACGGGACTTTCTGGGGCCAACGTCCTGACTTTC
NA TRBJ2-7 TRBD2 TRBV5-1 CASSLETSGTYEQYF TGCGCCAGCAGCTTGGAGACTAGCGGGACCTACGAGCAGTACTTC